The table lists the clone carrying this T cell receptor (beta chain) with a few counts. Its antigen is unknown. This sample was included in a study of T-cell reconstitution after alpha-beta-depleted transplantation in children. Study-level results: T cells produced anew were the main source of T-cell counts and diversity one year after transplant.

It was with unique molecular identifiers that the TCRbeta library was prepared. TCRdb called the PCR reads again in MiXCR, with one record for every CDR3 protein. The sample includes some 110,000 distinct CDR3 sequences, about a tenth of them seen just once. CDR3 length equals 13 residues. J lost 7 bases, V lost 5 bases, and 6 bases had no gene match. Germline V CDR1 and CDR2: DFQATT, SNEGSKA (reference sequence). The source of this sequence is a boy aged 2 to 9 with acute lymphoblastic leukemia, due to receive a stem cell transplant. The chain recombines TRBV20-1 with TRBJ1-4; 8 positions match TRBD1. The specimen comprised PBMCs, sampled before TCRalphabeta/CD19-depleted stem cell transplant. CDR3 region: CSAPTGVGEKLFF. The CDR3, as DNA: TGCAGTGCTCCGACAGGGGTTGGTGAAAAACTGTTTTTT.